The rows below give T cell receptor beta chains drawn from one sample of a study of blood T cell repertoires in COVID-19. The method was immunoSEQ multiplex PCR; TCRdb's version includes in-frame clones alone and lacks a portion of them. This sample has roughly 430,000 clones, with roughly 90% found just once. Sequencing used PBMCs or T cells enriched from blood (not recorded which). The origin of the receptors is a woman in her forties with acute COVID-19. Each CDR3 is given with its conserved first and last residue. D genes are given only for firm matches. A clone size is listed for some rows: how often the clone was seen (once, few, many), or a class if it is expanded.

size	V	J	D	DNA	CDR3
.	TRBV28	TRBJ2-7	TRBD1	TGTGCCAGCAGTCTCGAACCGGGACAGGGGAACTACGAGCAGTACTTC	CASSLEPGQGNYEQYF
.	TRBV19	TRBJ1-1	.	TGTGCCAGTACTAATACTGGGAACACTGAAGCTTTCTTT	CASTNTGNTEAFF
.	TRBV6-5	TRBJ1-4	TRBD1	TGTGCCAGCAGTTTAGGACAGGGAGCTAATGAAAAACTGTTTTTT	CASSLGQGANEKLFF
once	TRBV4-1	TRBJ1-2	TRBD1	TGCGCCAGCTTCGGGCAGGGGGCCGGAGGCTACACCTTC	CASFGQGAGGYTF
.	TRBV27	TRBJ1-5	.	TGTGCCAGCAGACCCTTAGGGGGACCGGGACCCCAGCAGCCCCAGCATTTT	CASRPLGGPGPQQPQHF
.	TRBV11-2	TRBJ2-5	TRBD2	TGTGCCAGCAGCCCCTCCTTGGGGACTAGCGGGGGCCAAGAGACCCAGTACTTC	CASSPSLGTSGGQETQYF
once	TRBV3-1/TRBV3-2	TRBJ2-2	TRBD1	TGTGCCAGCAGCCGCCAGGGGGCCCCCTCGGACACCGGGGAGCTGTTTTTT	CASSRQGAPSDTGELFF
once	TRBV7-2	TRBJ2-7	TRBD2	TGTGCCAGCAGCTCAAGCGGGGGGCACTACGAGCAGTACTTC	CASSSSGGHYEQYF
.	TRBV29-1	TRBJ1-2	TRBD1	TGCAGCGATAGGTATTCTGGACAGGGTAGTTATGGCTACACCTTC	CSDRYSGQGSYGYTF
.	TRBV5-1	TRBJ2-1	TRBD2	TGCGCCAGCAGCTCCCAACTAGCGGGGGGGAGAGGTGAGCAGTTCTTC	CASSSQLAGGRGEQFF
.	TRBV12-5	TRBJ1-3	TRBD1	TGTGCTAGTGGTTTCCGCCAGGGGGGCTCTGGAAACACCATATATTTT	CASGFRQGGSGNTIYF
.	TRBV7-2	TRBJ1-2	.	TGTGCCAGCAGCTTAGGAGGCAGCCAAAGTGGCTACACCTTC	CASSLGGSQSGYTF
.	TRBV4-2	TRBJ2-7	.	TGTGCCAGCAGCCAAGGGCCAGGGATTGTCTACGAGCAGTACTTC	CASSQGPGIVYEQYF
.	TRBV27	TRBJ1-2	.	TGTGCCAGCAGTTTTGCGGGGGCTTATAGCTACACCTTC	CASSFAGAYSYTF
.	TRBV5-1	TRBJ1-3	.	TGCGCCAGCAGCTTGGATCTACCGGCCAGACTTGTGGGAAACACCATATATTTT	CASSLDLPARLVGNTIYF
.	TRBV24-1	TRBJ1-2	TRBD1	TGTGCCACCAGTGATCGGACAGGGGATGGCTACACCTTC	CATSDRTGDGYTF
.	TRBV4-2	TRBJ1-2	.	TGTGCCAGCAGCCTTCCGGGGGACTATGGCTACACCTTC	CASSLPGDYGYTF
.	TRBV7-9	TRBJ2-1	.	TGTGCCAGCAGTCAGGGGGGCTATGAGCAGTTCTTC	CASSQGGYEQFF
.	TRBV7-2	TRBJ2-7	TRBD1	TGTGCCAGCAGCAACGACAGGGACTACGAGCAGTACTTC	CASSNDRDYEQYF
.	TRBV7-2	TRBJ1-3	.	TGTGCCAGCAGCTTAGAAGCACTCTCTGGAAACACCATATATTTT	CASSLEALSGNTIYF
.	TRBV10-3	TRBJ1-3	.	TGTGCCATCAGTGGGTACGGAGACTCTGGAAACACCATATATTTT	CAISGYGDSGNTIYF
.	TRBV5-1	TRBJ1-2	TRBD1	TGCGCCAGCAGCGCATTGGGACAGAACTATGGCTACACCTTC	CASSALGQNYGYTF
.	TRBV30	TRBJ2-5	.	TGTGCCTGGAGTTATGGTGGGCAGACCCAGTACTTC	CAWSYGGQTQYF
.	TRBV2	TRBJ1-4	.	TGTGCCAGCAGAGATTGGACGGGGGATGAAAAACTGTTTTTT	CASRDWTGDEKLFF
.	TRBV13	TRBJ2-7	.	TGTGCCAGCAGCTCCGACAGTAGCTACGAGCAGTACTTC	CASSSDSSYEQYF
.	TRBV27	TRBJ1-2	TRBD1	TGTGCCAGCAGTCGGACAGGGGATGGCTACACCTTC	CASSRTGDGYTF
.	TRBV6-5	TRBJ1-1	.	TGTGCCAGCAGTTACGCAGGGCCCAACACTGAAGCTTTCTTT	CASSYAGPNTEAFF
.	TRBV10-3	TRBJ1-3	TRBD1	TGTGCCATCAGTGAGGGACAGGCTCACCGAAACACCATATATTTT	CAISEGQAHRNTIYF
.	TRBV11-3	TRBJ2-1	TRBD2	TGTGCCCGCGCGGGGGGGGAGGACCTTAGGTACAATGAGCAGTTCTTC	CARAGGEDLRYNEQFF
.	TRBV21-1	TRBJ2-7	.	TGTGCCAGCAGCGAATCGGGGTACTTC	CASSESGYF
few	TRBV5-1	TRBJ2-1	TRBD2	TGCGCCAGCAGTTACTCTAGCGGAAGAAATGAGCAGTTCTTC	CASSYSSGRNEQFF
.	TRBV19	TRBJ1-1	.	.	CASTSGGFANTEAFF
.	TRBV11-3	TRBJ2-3	.	TGTGCCAGCAGCAAAGGGGGAGCAGATACGCAGTATTTT	CASSKGGADTQYF
.	TRBV5-1	TRBJ2-2	TRBD1	TGCGCCAGCAGCAGTGACAGGGCGGCCGGGGAGCTGTTTTTT	CASSSDRAAGELFF
few	TRBV6-5	TRBJ1-5	.	TGTGCCAGCAGTTACTACAGGGCCGGCCCCCAGCATTTT	CASSYYRAGPQHF
.	TRBV19	TRBJ2-1	.	TGTGCCAGTAGCCATTACAATGAGCAGTTCTTC	CASSHYNEQFF
once	TRBV18	TRBJ1-1	.	TGTGCCAGCTCACCAGTCGACAGGGAAGCTTTCTTT	CASSPVDREAFF
.	TRBV6-5	TRBJ1-6	.	TGTGCCAGCAGTTACCTCGGCGGCGGCTATAATTCACCCCTCCACTTT	CASSYLGGGYNSPLHF
.	TRBV29-1	TRBJ2-1	.	TGCAGCGTTGTAACACAGGGCGGTGAGCAGTTCTTC	CSVVTQGGEQFF
.	TRBV5-4	TRBJ2-7	.	TGTGCCAGCAGCTTGGAGAGGGTGTCCGCCTACGAGCAGTACTTC	CASSLERVSAYEQYF
.	TRBV9	TRBJ1-6	.	TGTGCCAGCAGCGTAGGGGCCGTGCCCTATAATTCACCCCTCCACTTT	CASSVGAVPYNSPLHF
.	TRBV7-2	TRBJ2-1	TRBD2	TGTGCCAGCAGCTTTGAACCCGGACTAGCGGGGGGGAATGAGCAGTTCTTC	CASSFEPGLAGGNEQFF
.	TRBV5-1	TRBJ1-1	.	TGCGCCAGCAGCTCGGGGCAGGGGACGGTCACTGAAGCTTTCTTT	CASSSGQGTVTEAFF
.	TRBV7-8	TRBJ1-1	TRBD1	TGTGCCAGCAGCTTAGCCACCGCGACAGGGGGCATTGAAGCTTTCTTT	CASSLATATGGIEAFF
.	TRBV9	TRBJ2-1	.	TGTGCCAGCAGCCCCGGACTGTTTTTGGAGCAGTTCTTC	CASSPGLFLEQFF
few	TRBV9	TRBJ1-1	TRBD1	TGTGCCAGCAGCTACGGGGACAGCAACACTGAAGCTTTCTTT	CASSYGDSNTEAFF
.	TRBV9	TRBJ2-7	TRBD2	TGTGCCAGCAGCGCCGGACTAGCGCCCGAGCAGTACTTC	CASSAGLAPEQYF
few	TRBV18	TRBJ1-1	.	TGTGCCAGCTCACCACCGATGTCAGTTGGTACTGAAGCTTTCTTT	CASSPPMSVGTEAFF
few	TRBV23-1	TRBJ2-7	TRBD1	TGCGCCAGCAGTCATAAACTTACAGGGGGTCCCTCCTACGAGCAGTACTTC	CASSHKLTGGPSYEQYF
.	TRBV27	TRBJ1-1	.	TGTGCCAGCAGTTTACCCCATAGCACTGAAGCTTTCTTT	CASSLPHSTEAFF